The 14 T cell receptor beta chains below all came from one sample that was sequenced in a study of cytomegalovirus exposure and HLA in healthy donors. Assay: immunoSEQ multiplex PCR; the TCRdb copy retains only in-frame clones and omits some. Counted here are about 160,000 clones, 75% to 95% occurring once; the ten biggest clones make up 3% to 3.5%. The sample was PBMCs. The receptors shown here come from a woman in her late teens or twenties in good health and CMV-seropositive.

This clone was observed a single time. The chain links TRBV27 to TRBJ2-3; D may be TRBD1 (6 bases). CDR1 is MNHEY and CDR2 is SMNVEV in the germline V gene (reference sequence). The V and J ends lost 3 bases and 4 bases respectively, with 8 bases between them. The CDR3 covers 13 residues. CDR3 loop: CASSFQGPDTQYF. CDR3 bases: TGTGCCAGCAGTTTCCAGGGGCCAGATACGCAGTATTTT.

The rearrangement uses TRBV11-3 and TRBJ1-5; D is undetermined. Germline assignment: CDR1 SGHNT and CDR2 YENEEA. This CDR3 spans 18 amino acids. Trimming shortened V by 6 bases and J by 4 bases, and 25 bases separated the two germline ends. In nucleotides, the CDR3 is TGTGCCAGCAGAACTAAACCATGGCAGTCCATTGGAAATCAGCCCCAGCATTTT. Amino acids: CASRTKPWQSIGNQPQHF.

In this sample, this clone turned up once. CDR3 region: CASSLRGGTNTGELFF. Here the CDR3 DNA reads TGTGCCAGCAGCTTGAGAGGGGGCACGAACACCGGGGAGCTGTTTTTT. This chain connects TRBV5-6 to TRBJ2-2; 7 bases fit TRBD1. This CDR3 is 16 amino acids long. V lost 1 base and J lost 0; bases outside the gene matches: 3. The germline CDR1 and CDR2 sequences are SGHDT and YYEEEE.

The chain links TRBV15 to TRBJ1-2; TRBD1 is a possible D gene (6 bases). V dropped 4 bases and J dropped 5 bases, with 8 bases sitting between them. The CDR3 has 12 amino acids. Looked up from germline, CDR1 is LNHNV and CDR2 is YYDKDF (reference sequence). CDR3 DNA sequence: TGTGCCACCAGCAAAGACAGGTATGGCTACACCTTC. Encoded protein: CATSKDRYGYTF.

The chain couples TRBV28 to TRBJ1-5, with no clear D. Germline V gene data show CDR1 as MDHEN and CDR2 as SYDVKM. V lost 3 bases to trimming and J lost 6 bases, with 15 bases between them. The CDR3 is 15 amino acids. DNA for the CDR3: TGTGCCAGCAGTTTGATAACGGGGAATGGTCAGCCCCAGCATTTT. It encodes CASSLITGNGQPQHF.

J is TRBJ2-1 and V is TRBV7-3; 15 bases agree with TRBD2. The CDR3 has 15 residues. V was pared by 4 bases and J by 8 bases, with 3 bases of the junction left unmatched. Per the germline V gene, CDR1 is SGHTA and CDR2 is FQGTGA. For the CDR3, the DNA is TGTGCCAGCAGCTCGGGACTAGCGGGAGGCGATGAGCAGTTCTTC. Residues: CASSSGLAGGDEQFF.

The CDR3 sequence is CASSRLAGGSTDTQYF. The CDR3 region has the DNA TGTGCCAGCAGCCGACTAGCGGGAGGCAGCACAGATACGCAGTATTTT. The chain couples TRBV7-3 to TRBJ2-3, with TRBD2 matching over 13 bases. CDR1 and CDR2 (germline): SGHTA, FQGTGA. The CDR3 contains 16 residues. V lost 5 bases and J lost 0; bases outside the gene matches: 2.

The CDR3 sequence is CAWRGGISGANVLTF. In DNA form, the CDR3 reads TGTGCCTGGAGGGGAGGGATCTCTGGGGCCAACGTCCTGACTTTC. The chain combines TRBV30 with TRBJ2-6, with 7 bases aligning to TRBD2. The J segment lost 0 bases and the V segment lost 3 bases, leaving 2 bases of the junction unmatched. The CDR3 is made up of 15 amino acids. Germline V CDR1 and CDR2: GTSNPN, SVGIG (reference sequence). The full variable domain, its missing parts supplied by reference TRBV30 and TRBJ2-6, is SQTIHQWPATLVQPVGSPLSLECTVEGTSNPNLYWYRQAAGRGLQLLFYSVGIGQISSEVPQNLSASRPQDRQFILSSKKLLLSDSGFYLCAWRGGISGANVLTFGAGSRLTVL.

The gene calls are TRBV5-4 and TRBJ2-7, with 8 bases that match TRBD1. The V gene end was trimmed by 0 bases and the J gene end by 4 bases; junction bases not matched to a gene: 6. In germline, CDR1 is SGHNT, CDR2 YYREEE (reference sequence). CDR3 length equals 15 residues. The chain's CDR3 is CASSLVGQGAYEQYF. CDR3 coding DNA: TGTGCCAGCAGCTTGGTTGGCCAGGGGGCGTACGAGCAGTACTTC.

The chain carries TRBV29-1 and TRBJ2-1, with TRBD1 matching 9 bases. Germline assignment: CDR1 SQVTM and CDR2 ANQGSEA. Trimming removed 7 bases from V and 12 bases from J; junction bases left unmatched: 10. This CDR3 has 12 amino acids. Here the CDR3 reads CSATLDRGWQFF. As DNA, the CDR3 is TGCAGCGCCACACTCGACAGGGGGTGGCAGTTCTTC.

The CDR3 here is CAISESVDGGETQYF. The CDR3, as DNA: TGTGCCATCAGTGAGTCAGTGGATGGGGGCGAGACCCAGTACTTC. The chain has TRBV10-3 and TRBJ2-5; D possibly corresponds to TRBD1 (6 bases). Per germline, CDR1 ENHRY and CDR2 SYGVKD. V lost 0 bases to trimming and J lost 5 bases, with 13 bases between them. The CDR3 totals 15 residues.

This clone was counted a single time. This same CDR3 is encoded by further DNA sequences in the sample. The J gene is TRBJ2-3, the V gene TRBV19; D may be TRBD2 (7 bases). Germline CDR1 reads LNHDA; CDR2 reads SQIVND (reference sequence). Trimming removed 3 bases at V and 1 base at J, with 11 bases between. The CDR3 loop spans 15 amino acids. CDR3 sequence: CASSIIGGRTDTQYF. The CDR3 bases are TGTGCCAGTAGTATCATCGGGGGGCGCACAGATACGCAGTATTTT.

V is TRBV7-9 and J is TRBJ2-7, with D hard to call. CDR1 is SEHNR and CDR2 is FQNEAQ in the germline V gene (reference sequence). The CDR3 consists of 14 residues. V was clipped by 2 bases and J by 0 bases, with 8 bases between them. CDR3 region: CASSLTLSSYEQYF. As DNA, the CDR3 is TGTGCCAGCAGCTTAACCCTGAGCTCCTACGAGCAGTACTTC.

The chain is built from TRBV4-1 and TRBJ2-3; the D gene is possibly TRBD2 (6 bases). Germline V gives CDR1 MGHRA, CDR2 YSYEKL. The V end lost 0 bases, the J end lost 0 bases, and 7 bases lay between the germline ends. This CDR3 comprises 15 residues. Written as DNA, the CDR3 is TGCGCCAGCAGCCAAGATGGGGGGAGCACAGATACGCAGTATTTT. Translating gives CASSQDGGSTDTQYF.